The 26 T cell receptor beta chains below all came from one sample that was sequenced in a study of T-cell memory formation after mild COVID-19. TCRdb passed the 5' RACE reads through MiXCR, listing each CDR3 protein once. The sample lists around 29,000 distinct CDR3 sequences; less than 15% were seen once. The sequenced sample consisted of PBMCs or a T cell subset sorted from them (not recorded which). Receptor source: an adult woman who had mild COVID-19 (a few samples of this study predate the infection). Cell type and time point are not known.

This clonotype was counted a few times. This chain links TRBV4-2 with TRBJ1-5; D ambiguous. Trimming stripped 2 bases from V and 6 bases from J, with 20 bases between. The germline gives CDR1 LGHNA, CDR2 YNFKEQ. CDR3 length: 17 amino acids. This CDR3 is CASSQSDTNPRGQPQHF. The DNA for the CDR3 is TGTGCCAGCAGCCAATCAGACACGAACCCCCGGGGTCAGCCCCAGCATTTT.

The chain recombines TRBV24-1 with TRBJ2-7, with TRBD1 identical over 9 bases. Germline CDR1 reads KGHDR; CDR2 reads SFDVKD. There are 12 residues in the CDR3. Trimming took 12 bases from V and 1 from J; bases not matched to a gene: 3. CDR3 nucleotide sequence: TGTGCCGCCGGGACAGGGTCCTACGAGCAGTACTTC. Translated, it gives CAAGTGSYEQYF.

This clonotype was counted ten times or more. This chain links TRBV6-2 or TRBV6-3 with TRBJ1-5; the D is unclear. V dropped 3 bases and J dropped 3 bases, with 12 bases sitting between them. This CDR3 region has 15 residues. CDR1 and CDR2 (germline): MNHEY, SVGEGT. The CDR3 loop reads CASSYWPGDNQPQHF. The CDR3 coding sequence is TGTGCCAGCAGTTATTGGCCGGGAGACAATCAGCCCCAGCATTTT.

This clonotype was picked up many times. The chain combines TRBV6-5 with TRBJ1-5; D perhaps matches TRBD1 (5 bases). Trimming cost V 4 bases and J 1 base, with 11 bases left between them. CDR3 size: 15 residues. Germline loops: CDR1 MNHEY, CDR2 SVGAGI. This CDR3 reads CASSFRGESNQPQHF. The CDR3 DNA follows: TGTGCCAGCAGTTTCCGGGGGGAGAGCAATCAGCCCCAGCATTTT.

This clonotype was recorded many times. The chain joins TRBV14 to TRBJ2-5; the match to TRBD1 covers 7 bases. J was trimmed by 2 bases and V by 4 bases; bases with no gene match: 7. CDR1 and CDR2 from the germline V gene are SGHDN and FVKESK. CDR3 length: 15 residues. CDR3 coding DNA: TGTGCCAGCAGCCGACGACAGGGTCGACAAGAGACCCAGTACTTC. As protein: CASSRRQGRQETQYF.

This chain connects TRBV20-1 to TRBJ2-3; no reliable D call. Germline V gives CDR1 DFQATT, CDR2 SNEGSKA (reference sequence). The CDR3 extends over 16 amino acids. Trimming shortened V by 0 bases and J by 5 bases, and 18 bases separated the two germline ends. The CDR3 DNA is TGCAGTGCTAGAGATAATTGGCAGACGTCAAGAGATACGCAGTATTTT. Protein product: CSARDNWQTSRDTQYF.

This clonotype occurred many times. The CDR3 sequence is CASSQDLGGATGYEQYF. The CDR3 bases are TGTGCCAGCAGTCAAGATTTAGGAGGGGCCACAGGCTACGAGCAGTACTTC. This chain uses TRBV5-8 with TRBJ2-7; maybe TRBD2 (6 bases). This CDR3 spans 17 amino acids. The germline V gene encodes CDR1 SGHTS and CDR2 YDEGEE. V lost 5 bases to trimming and J lost 3 bases, with 24 bases between them.

This clonotype was recorded many times. The rearrangement uses TRBV24-1 and TRBJ2-3; tentative D call: TRBD1 (6 bases). The CDR3 length is 14 residues. Between the trimmed V and J ends, which lost 5 bases and 4 bases, there was a span of 12 bases. Germline CDR1 is KGHDR and CDR2 is SFDVKD. CDR3 protein: CATSGRGSADTQYF. DNA of the CDR3: TGTGCCACCAGTGGCAGGGGTAGCGCAGATACGCAGTATTTT.

This clonotype appeared many times. The V gene is TRBV19, the J gene TRBJ1-2; the match to TRBD1 covers 8 bases. V was pared by 5 bases and J by 6 bases, with 5 bases of the junction left unmatched. This CDR3 contains 13 residues. Germline V gene lookup returns CDR1 LNHDA and CDR2 SQIVND (reference sequence). CDR3 region: CASSDRGSDGYTF. The CDR3 bases are TGTGCCAGTAGTGACAGGGGTTCGGATGGCTACACCTTC.

This clonotype was seen at least ten times. The chain joins TRBV6-2 or TRBV6-3 to TRBJ2-2; 13 bases align to TRBD2. V dropped 5 bases and J dropped 8; count of bases not matched to a gene: 11. Germline V lookup: CDR1 MNHEY, CDR2 SVGEGT. The CDR3 consists of 17 residues. CDR3 sequence (DNA): TGTGCCAGCAGTACCCGACTAGCGGGGGGCGGTCCGGGGGAGCTGTTTTTT. It specifies CASSTRLAGGGPGELFF.

Many counts were recorded for this clonotype. This chain joins TRBV12-3 or TRBV12-4 and TRBJ2-4, with D perhaps TRBD1 or TRBD2 (5 bases each). The V and J ends lost 8 bases and 3 bases respectively, with 11 bases between them. The CDR3 length is 13 residues. CDR3 region: CASQGDGKNIQYF. The DNA of the CDR3 is TGTGCCAGCCAGGGAGATGGCAAAAACATTCAGTACTTC.

Ten or more counts support this clonotype. The V call is TRBV5-5, the J call TRBJ1-4, with D uncertain. Germline V gene data show CDR1 as SGHKS and CDR2 as YYEKEE (reference sequence). The CDR3 contains 11 residues. The V end was cut by 2 bases, the J end by 8 bases, with 4 bases between. CDR3 DNA: TGTGCCAGCAGCTTTGGGGAAAAACTGTTTTTT. Its translation is CASSFGEKLFF.

This clonotype was counted at least ten times. The V call is TRBV18, the J call TRBJ2-5, with 9 bases identical to TRBD2. CDR1 and CDR2 (germline): KGHSH, LQKENI. The junction had 3 bases not matched to a gene; V was cut back by 3 bases and J by 4 bases. This CDR3 is 14 amino acids long. The CDR3 loop is CASSPGTSRETQYF. The CDR3 region has the DNA TGTGCCAGCTCACCGGGGACTAGCAGAGAGACCCAGTACTTC.

The table lists this clonotype with many counts. The genes are TRBV2 and TRBJ2-4; TRBD1 is a possible D gene (5 bases). V lost 5 bases, J lost 0 bases, and 11 bases lay in between. The germline CDR1 and CDR2 sequences are SNHLY and FYNNEI. The CDR3 is 15 residues long. In DNA, the CDR3 is TGTGCCAGCAGTTCTGACAGAGGAGCCAAAAACATTCAGTACTTC. Its protein product is CASSSDRGAKNIQYF.

This clonotype was recorded at least ten times. J is TRBJ2-1 and V is TRBV12-3 or TRBV12-4, with TRBD2 identical over 8 bases. The CDR3 has 16 amino acids. The J segment lost 5 bases and the V segment lost 2 bases, leaving 8 bases of the junction unmatched. This CDR3 reads CASSLRLAGPNNEQFF. CDR3 sequence (DNA): TGTGCCAGCAGTTTACGGCTAGCGGGCCCCAACAATGAGCAGTTCTTC.

By share of the sample, this clonotype is medium-sized (0.01 to 0.1%). V gene TRBV7-2 combines with J gene TRBJ2-1; TRBD2 matches 8 bases. Germline CDR1 reads SGHTA; CDR2 reads FQGNSA. The V and J ends lost 7 bases and 8 bases, in that order; junction bases with no gene match: 19. This CDR3 has 17 amino acids. DNA for the CDR3: TGTGCCAGCACCCCCTCGGTTCGCGGGGGGCCCGCCCATGAGCAGTTCTTC. It specifies CASTPSVRGGPAHEQFF.

Concerning this clonotype itself: A much bigger clone sits one base away, suggesting this may be a read error. This chain uses TRBV29-1 with TRBJ2-1, with 7 bases aligning to TRBD1. In germline, CDR1 is SQVTM, CDR2 ANQGSEA. The trim removed 4 bases at V and 0 bases at J, leaving 3 bases unmatched. The CDR3 covers 14 residues. The CDR3 loop reads CSVGGQISYNEQFF. The CDR3 nucleotides read TGCAGCGTTGGGGGACAGATCTCCTACAATGAGCAGTTCTTC.

This clonotype occurred many times. This chain connects TRBV25-1 to TRBJ2-7, with 12 nucleotides matching TRBD2. The CDR3 spans 19 residues. J lost 6 bases, V lost 3 bases, and 18 bases had no gene match. CDR1 is MGHDK, CDR2 SYGVNS, per germline. CDR3 sequence: CASSESHTALAGGPIEQYF. DNA of the CDR3: TGTGCCAGCAGTGAGTCTCACACCGCTCTAGCGGGGGGGCCGATCGAGCAGTACTTC.

This clonotype has a count of ten or more. The chain carries TRBV5-1 and TRBJ2-2, with 8 bases fitting TRBD2. The CDR3 covers 16 residues. Germline V gives CDR1 SGHRS, CDR2 YFSETQ. With 4 bases clipped from V and 2 bases from J, the junction kept 7 bases outside the gene matches. Here the CDR3 reads CASSLGLAGNTGELFF. The CDR3 DNA reads as TGCGCCAGCAGCCTGGGTCTAGCGGGCAACACCGGGGAGCTGTTTTTT. The full variable domain, rest sourced from reference TRBV5-1 and TRBJ2-2, is KAGVTQTPRYLIKTRGQQVTLSCSPISGHRSVSWYQQTPGQGLQFLFEYFSETQRNKGNFPGRFSGRQFSNSRSEMNVSTLELGDSALYLCASSLGLAGNTGELFFGEGSRLTVL.

Many counts were recorded for this clonotype. The chain uses TRBV27 and TRBJ2-7; 8 nucleotides agree with TRBD1. CDR1 and CDR2 (germline): MNHEY, SMNVEV (reference sequence). J was trimmed by 3 bases and V by 6 bases; bases with no gene match: 7. This CDR3 contains 14 residues. This CDR3 is CASRDRGRLYEQYF. In DNA, the CDR3 is TGTGCCAGCAGAGACAGGGGTCGTCTCTACGAGCAGTACTTC.

This clonotype was recorded many times. J is TRBJ2-2 and V is TRBV27; 13 bases map to TRBD2. J gave up 6 bases and V 6 bases, and 10 bases lay outside the gene matches. Germline V gene sequence: CDR1 MNHEY, CDR2 SMNVEV (reference sequence). The CDR3 sequence is 17 residues long. CDR3 region: CASSPNSGLAGPGELFF. As DNA, the CDR3 is TGTGCCAGCAGCCCCAACTCGGGACTAGCGGGACCCGGGGAGCTGTTTTTT.

This clonotype was detected ten times or more. This sequence joins TRBV5-4 and TRBJ2-1, with 9 positions matching TRBD2. The CDR3 is made up of 16 amino acids. J lost 0 bases, V lost 1 base, and 2 bases had no gene match. Germline V gene sequence: CDR1 SGHNT, CDR2 YYREEE (reference sequence). In DNA form, the CDR3 reads TGTGCCAGCAGCTTGTTACTAGCGGGCTCCTACAATGAGCAGTTCTTC. Protein: CASSLLLAGSYNEQFF.

This clonotype was recorded at least ten times. The gene calls are TRBV4-1 and TRBJ2-7; D uncertain. Germline assignment: CDR1 MGHRA and CDR2 YSYEKL. The V gene lost 0 bases and the J gene lost 4 bases, with 7 bases spanning the gap. This CDR3 is 13 amino acids long. Here the CDR3 DNA reads TGCGCCAGCAGCCAAGATGATCGATACGAGCAGTACTTC. Translating it yields CASSQDDRYEQYF.

At least ten counts were recorded for this clonotype. The J gene is TRBJ2-7, the V gene TRBV11-3; possibly TRBD1 for D (6 bases). The V and J ends lost 1 base and 3 bases respectively, with 13 bases between them. The CDR3 contains 15 residues. Germline V gene data show CDR1 as SGHNT and CDR2 as YENEEA. The CDR3 DNA follows: TGTGCCAGCAGCTTAGCGGCAGGGGTCCACTACGAGCAGTACTTC. This encodes CASSLAAGVHYEQYF.

This clonotype was counted many times. The rearrangement joins TRBV25-1 to TRBJ2-7; D may be TRBD2 (5 bases). Per the germline V gene, CDR1 is MGHDK and CDR2 is SYGVNS. This CDR3 is 15 amino acids long. The V end lost 3 bases, the J end lost 5 bases, and 17 bases lay between the germline ends. The DNA of the CDR3 is TGTGCCAGCAGTGAGTCCCGCAGGTACGGGGACGAGCAGTACTTC. As protein: CASSESRRYGDEQYF.

This clonotype showed up many times. The chain has TRBV25-1 and TRBJ2-2; unclear D gene. The germline V and J ends were trimmed by 4 bases and 6 bases, with 6 bases remaining between them. Germline CDR1 reads MGHDK; CDR2 reads SYGVNS. This CDR3 is 12 amino acids long. The CDR3 nucleotides are TGTGCCAGCAGTGCCCCCCCCGGGGAGCTGTTTTTT. This codes for CASSAPPGELFF.